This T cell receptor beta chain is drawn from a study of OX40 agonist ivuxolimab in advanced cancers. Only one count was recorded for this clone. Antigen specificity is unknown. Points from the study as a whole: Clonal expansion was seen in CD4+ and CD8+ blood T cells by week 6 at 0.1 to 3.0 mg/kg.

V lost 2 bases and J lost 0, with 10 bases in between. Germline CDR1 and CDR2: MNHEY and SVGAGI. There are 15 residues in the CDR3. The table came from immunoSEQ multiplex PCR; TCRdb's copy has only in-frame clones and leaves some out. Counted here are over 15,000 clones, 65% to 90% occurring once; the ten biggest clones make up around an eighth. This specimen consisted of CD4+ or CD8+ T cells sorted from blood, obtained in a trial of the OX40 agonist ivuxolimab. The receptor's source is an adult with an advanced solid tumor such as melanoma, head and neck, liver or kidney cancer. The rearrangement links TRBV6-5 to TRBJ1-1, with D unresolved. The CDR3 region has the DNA TGTGCCAGCAGTTACGGAGGGAGGGTGAACACTGAAGCTTTCTTT. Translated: CASSYGGRVNTEAFF.